The 17 T cell receptor beta chains listed next were all sequenced from one sample in a study of shared clonotypes between healthy human individuals. Profiling relied on immunoSEQ multiplex PCR, and the TCRdb table lists in-frame clones only, not all of them. This table has roughly 2.1 million clones, about 93% appearing once. Naive CD8 cells lacked CD45RO and underwent positive selection for CCR7, leaving out terminally differentiated effector memory CD45RA+ cells. The sequencing input was naive CD8+ T cells from PBMCs. All receptors derive from a man aged 18-30 years in good health. Some clones in this sample may be carry-over from other donors' samples.

This clone was found once. The sample holds other DNA sequences that translate to the same CDR3. The chain links TRBV27 to TRBJ2-7, with D hard to call. Trimming removed 4 bases from V and 0 bases from J, with 7 bases in between. This CDR3 has 13 amino acids. Germline CDR1 is MNHEY and CDR2 is SMNVEV (reference sequence). The CDR3 region is CASSWGLSYEQYF. CDR3 nucleotide sequence: TGTGCCAGCAGTTGGGGTCTCTCCTACGAGCAGTACTTC.

The chain joins TRBV5-1 to TRBJ2-1; 10 bases map to TRBD2. Germline V CDR1 and CDR2: SGHRS, YFSETQ. Trimming cost V 4 bases and J 8 bases; bases outside gene matches: 12. CDR3 length: 16 residues. CDR3 bases: TGCGCCAGCAGCGTTGGGGCCAGCGGGAGGGACCATGAGCAGTTCTTC. Protein: CASSVGASGRDHEQFF. The full variable domain, in which reference TRBV5-1 and TRBJ2-1 provide the parts outside the CDR3, is KAGVTQTPRYLIKTRGQQVTLSCSPISGHRSVSWYQQTPGQGLQFLFEYFSETQRNKGNFPGRFSGRQFSNSRSEMNVSTLELGDSALYLCASSVGASGRDHEQFFGPGTRLTVL.

The rearrangement joins TRBV7-6 to TRBJ2-7; TRBD2 matches at 12 bases. CDR1 SGHVS and CDR2 FNYEAQ come from the germline V gene. The V and J ends lost 3 bases and 3 bases, in that order; junction bases with no gene match: 18. The CDR3 totals 20 residues. CDR3 amino acids: CASSLNPGLAGSGWDYEQYF. CDR3 DNA sequence: TGTGCCAGCAGCTTGAACCCCGGACTAGCGGGATCGGGATGGGACTACGAGCAGTACTTC. Drawing the rest from reference TRBV7-6 and TRBJ2-7, the complete variable domain is GAGVSQSPRYKVTKRGQDVALRCDPISGHVSLYWYRQALGQGPEFLTYFNYEAQQDKSGLPNDRFSAERPEGSISTLTIQRTEQRDSAMYRCASSLNPGLAGSGWDYEQYFGPGTRLTVT.

V gene TRBV25-1 combines with J gene TRBJ1-4; a possible D gene is TRBD1 (5 bases). CDR1 and CDR2 from the germline V gene are MGHDK and SYGVNS. Trimming cost V 11 bases and J 7 bases, with 17 bases left between them. This CDR3 contains 13 residues. CDR3: CALPGGESEKLFF. The CDR3 DNA reads TGTGCCCTACCGGGGGGGGAAAGTGAAAAACTGTTTTTT.

V usage is TRBV29-1 and J usage is TRBJ2-1; perhaps TRBD2 as D (5 bases). With 2 bases removed from V and 4 bases from J, the gap between germline ends came to 6 bases. The CDR3 length is 12 residues. Germline V gene sequence: CDR1 SQVTM, CDR2 ANQGSEA. The CDR3 nucleotides are TGCAGCGTTGAATGGGAGTACAATGAGCAGTTCTTC. Translated, it gives CSVEWEYNEQFF.

The gene calls are TRBV27 and TRBJ2-7, with 13 bases fitting TRBD2. The CDR3 is 15 residues long. V dropped 5 bases and J dropped 2; count of bases not matched to a gene: 3. In germline, CDR1 is MNHEY, CDR2 SMNVEV (reference sequence). The chain's CDR3 is CASSGTSGETYEQYF. The CDR3 region has the DNA TGTGCCAGCAGTGGGACTAGCGGGGAAACCTACGAGCAGTACTTC.

This clone occurred once. The CDR3 reads CASSLSSGLGASPYEQYF. CDR3 nucleotide sequence: TGTGCCAGCAGTTTATCGTCAGGATTAGGCGCTAGCCCCTACGAGCAGTACTTC. The chain carries TRBV27 and TRBJ2-7; a weak D match, TRBD2 (5 bases). V was trimmed by 0 bases and J by 2 bases, leaving 20 bases between them. The V gene's germline CDR1 is MNHEY and CDR2 SMNVEV (reference sequence). This CDR3 has 18 residues.

J is TRBJ2-7 and V is TRBV6-5; the D call may be TRBD1 or TRBD2 (5 bases each). Trimming took 5 bases from V and 3 from J, leaving 11 bases between them. Germline-derived CDR1 and CDR2 are MNHEY and SVGAGI. The CDR3 sequence is 13 residues long. CDR3 sequence (DNA): TGTGCCAGCAGTCCCGGGGCCCTCTACGAGCAGTACTTC. It is translated as CASSPGALYEQYF.

The rearrangement links TRBV6-5 to TRBJ2-6; TRBD1 might be the D (6 bases). Per germline, CDR1 MNHEY and CDR2 SVGAGI. Trimming shortened V by 8 bases and J by 2 bases, and 13 bases separated the two germline ends. There are 15 residues in the CDR3. CDR3 sequence (DNA): TGTGCCAGCGGAAAAACAGGGACTGGGGCCAACGTCCTGACTTTC. Amino acid sequence: CASGKTGTGANVLTF.

As DNA, the CDR3 is TGCGCCAGCAGCATCGACAGGGCGGGCTATGGCTACACCTTC. Its translation is CASSIDRAGYGYTF. The chain joins TRBV5-1 to TRBJ1-2, with 7 bases fitting TRBD1. The germline V gene encodes CDR1 SGHRS and CDR2 YFSETQ. CDR3 size: 14 residues. V lost 4 bases to trimming and J lost 4 bases; unmatched junction nucleotides: 7.

The chain couples TRBV12-1 to TRBJ1-5. TRBV12-1 is a listed pseudogene. The CDR3 contains 16 residues. The CDR3: CASRGPPGRNNQPQHF. DNA of the CDR3: TGTGCCAGCAGGGGGCCCCCGGGACGGAACAATCAGCCCCAGCATTTT.

Only one count was recorded for this clone. The V call is TRBV11-2, the J call TRBJ1-1; 10 nucleotides align to TRBD1. With V trimmed by 4 bases and J by 0 bases, 5 bases remained unmatched. The germline gives CDR1 SGHAT, CDR2 FQNNGV. The CDR3 is 16 residues long. DNA for the CDR3: TGTGCCAGCAGCTCGACAGGGGGCGATATGAACACTGAAGCTTTCTTT. Amino acid sequence: CASSSTGGDMNTEAFF.

The chain joins TRBV30 to TRBJ2-3; possible D gene TRBD2, 6 bases. The CDR3 totals 17 residues. V was pared by 0 bases and J by 2 bases, with 18 bases between. Germline loops: CDR1 GTSNPN, CDR2 SVGIG (reference sequence). The CDR3 here is CAWSVSPPTGLTDTQYF. In nucleotides, the CDR3 is TGTGCCTGGAGTGTATCCCCCCCGACGGGACTCACAGATACGCAGTATTTT.

This clone has just one count. The chain couples TRBV7-2 to TRBJ2-7; a possible D gene is TRBD1 (6 bases). Germline loops: CDR1 SGHTA, CDR2 FQGNSA. Trimming stripped 3 bases from V and 2 bases from J, with 11 bases between. The CDR3 contains 14 residues. CDR3 sequence: CASSFTGSAYEQYF. CDR3 coding DNA: TGTGCCAGCAGCTTTACAGGGAGCGCCTACGAGCAGTACTTC. The full variable domain, rest sourced from reference TRBV7-2 and TRBJ2-7, is GAGVSQSPSNKVTEKGKDVELRCDPISGHTALYWYRQSLGQGLEFLIYFQGNSAPDKSGLPSDRFSAERTGGSVSTLTIQRTQQEDSAVYLCASSFTGSAYEQYFGPGTRLTVT.

With regard to this clone: Other DNA sequences in this sample translate to the same CDR3. The genes are TRBV19 and TRBJ1-1; D is possibly TRBD1 (5 bases). The CDR3 length is 13 residues. V dropped 5 bases and J dropped 1 base, with 8 bases sitting between them. Per the germline V gene, CDR1 is LNHDA and CDR2 is SQIVND (reference sequence). CDR3 in amino acids: CASSGTANTEAFF. CDR3 in DNA: TGTGCCAGTAGTGGGACCGCGAACACTGAAGCTTTCTTT.

The chain has TRBV7-9 and TRBJ2-2; D is possibly TRBD1 (5 bases). Trimming left V 4 bases short and J 3 bases short, with 9 bases between. This CDR3 comprises 14 residues. Germline V gene lookup returns CDR1 SEHNR and CDR2 FQNEAQ (reference sequence). CDR3 amino acids: CASSSTRDTGELFF. CDR3 DNA sequence: TGTGCCAGCAGCTCGACCAGGGACACCGGGGAGCTGTTTTTT.

CDR3 loop: CASSRTSYEADTQYF. Here the CDR3 DNA reads TGTGCCAGCAGCCGGACTAGCTACGAAGCAGATACGCAGTATTTT. The chain uses TRBV7-9 and TRBJ2-3; 8 positions agree with TRBD2. Germline V gene lookup returns CDR1 SEHNR and CDR2 FQNEAQ (reference sequence). CDR3 length equals 15 residues. The junction had 8 bases not matched to a gene; V was cut back by 5 bases and J by 4 bases.